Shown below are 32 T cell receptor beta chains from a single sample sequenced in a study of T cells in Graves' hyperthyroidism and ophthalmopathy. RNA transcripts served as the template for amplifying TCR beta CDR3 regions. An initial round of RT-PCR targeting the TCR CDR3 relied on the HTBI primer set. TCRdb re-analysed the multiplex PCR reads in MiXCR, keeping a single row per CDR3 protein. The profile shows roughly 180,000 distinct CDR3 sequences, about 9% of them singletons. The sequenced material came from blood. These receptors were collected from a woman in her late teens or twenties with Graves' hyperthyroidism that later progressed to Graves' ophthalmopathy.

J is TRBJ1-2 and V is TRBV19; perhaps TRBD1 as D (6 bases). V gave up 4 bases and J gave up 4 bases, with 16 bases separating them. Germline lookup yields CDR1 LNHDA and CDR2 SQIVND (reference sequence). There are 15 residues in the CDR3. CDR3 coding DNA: TGTGCCAGTAGTACTGGCGGGGGGCAGAGCTATGGCTACACCTTC. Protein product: CASSTGGGQSYGYTF. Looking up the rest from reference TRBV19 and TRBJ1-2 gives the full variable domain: DGGITQSPKYLFRKEGQNVTLSCEQNLNHDAMYWYRQDPGQGLRLIYYSQIVNDFQKGDIAEGYSVSREKKESFPLTVTSAQKNPTAFYLCASSTGGGQSYGYTFGSGTRLTVV.

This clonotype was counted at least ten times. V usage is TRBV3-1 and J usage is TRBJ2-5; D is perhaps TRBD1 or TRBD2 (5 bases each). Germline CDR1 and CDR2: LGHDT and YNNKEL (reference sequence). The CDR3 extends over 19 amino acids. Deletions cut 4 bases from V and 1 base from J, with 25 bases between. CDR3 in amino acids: CASSPSGTRLGVSQETQYF. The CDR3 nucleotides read TGTGCCAGCAGCCCATCCGGGACGCGTTTAGGTGTGTCCCAAGAGACCCAGTACTTC.

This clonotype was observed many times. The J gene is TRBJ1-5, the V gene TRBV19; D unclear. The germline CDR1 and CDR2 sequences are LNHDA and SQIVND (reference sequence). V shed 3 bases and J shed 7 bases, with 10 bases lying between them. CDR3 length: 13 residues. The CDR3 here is CASSIGPWQPQHF. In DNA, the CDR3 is TGTGCCAGTAGTATTGGGCCCTGGCAGCCCCAGCATTTT.

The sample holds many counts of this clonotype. Here the CDR3 reads CASNSLEQNTDTQYF. The CDR3 nucleotides read TGTGCCAGCAACAGCCTCGAGCAGAACACAGATACGCAGTATTTT. The rearrangement joins TRBV7-2 to TRBJ2-3, with D hard to call. Trimming left V 7 bases short and J 2 bases short, with 16 bases between. The CDR3 length is 15 residues. Germline V CDR1 and CDR2: SGHTA, FQGNSA. The full variable domain, with the rest looked up from reference TRBV7-2 and TRBJ2-3, is GAGVSQSPSNKVTEKGKDVELRCDPISGHTALYWYRQSLGQGLEFLIYFQGNSAPDKSGLPSDRFSAERTGGSVSTLTIQRTQQEDSAVYLCASNSLEQNTDTQYFGPGTRLTVL.

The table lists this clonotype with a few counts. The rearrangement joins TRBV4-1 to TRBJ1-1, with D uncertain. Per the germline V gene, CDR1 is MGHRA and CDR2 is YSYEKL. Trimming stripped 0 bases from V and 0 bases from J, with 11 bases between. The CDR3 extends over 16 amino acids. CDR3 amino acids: CASSQDSGEMNTEAFF. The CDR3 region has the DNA TGCGCCAGCAGCCAAGATTCTGGGGAGATGAACACTGAAGCTTTCTTT.

In nucleotides, the CDR3 is TGCAGCGCCTGCCCCTGGAGGGTTCAAGGGCGGGGGGGAGAGACCCAGTACTTC. It yields the protein CSACPWRVQGRGGETQYF. This chain connects TRBV29-1 to TRBJ2-5, with 9 bases that match TRBD2. From germline, CDR1 is SQVTM and CDR2 ANQGSEA. The CDR3 spans 18 residues. The trim removed 7 bases at V and 4 bases at J, leaving 22 bases unmatched.

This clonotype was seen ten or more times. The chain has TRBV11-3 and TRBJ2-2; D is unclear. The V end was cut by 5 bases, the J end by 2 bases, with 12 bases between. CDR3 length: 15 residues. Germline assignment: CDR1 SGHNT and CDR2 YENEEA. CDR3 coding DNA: TGTGCCAGCAGCCCGACACACACCAACACCGGGGAGCTGTTTTTT. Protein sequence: CASSPTHTNTGELFF. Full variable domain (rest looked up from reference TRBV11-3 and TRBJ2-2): EAGVVQSPRYKIIEKKQPVAFWCNPISGHNTLYWYLQNLGQGPELLIRYENEEAVDDSQLPKDRFSAERLKGVDSTLKIQPAELGDSAVYLCASSPTHTNTGELFFGEGSRLTVL.

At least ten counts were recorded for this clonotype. The CDR3 DNA sequence: TGTGCCACCTCGACTAGCGGGATCGATGAGCAGTTCTTC. Amino acid sequence: CATSTSGIDEQFF. V usage is TRBV7-9 and J usage is TRBJ2-1, with TRBD2 matching 11 bases. V was clipped by 10 bases and J by 8 bases; unmatched bases: 7. Per the germline V gene, CDR1 is SEHNR and CDR2 is FQNEAQ (reference sequence). This CDR3 has 13 residues. Filled out from reference TRBV7-9 and TRBJ2-1, the complete variable domain reads DTGVSQNPRHKITKRGQNVTFRCDPISEHNRLYWYRQTLGQGPEFLTYFQNEAQLEKSRLLSDRFSAERPKGSFSTLEIQRTEQGDSAMYLCATSTSGIDEQFFGPGTRLTVL.

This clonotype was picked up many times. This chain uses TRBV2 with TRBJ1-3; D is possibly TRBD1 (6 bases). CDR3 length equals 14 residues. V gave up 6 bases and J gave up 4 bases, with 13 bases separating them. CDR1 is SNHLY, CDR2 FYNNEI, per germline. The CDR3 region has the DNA TGTGCCAGCAGCGCAGGGGTGGGCGGAAACACCATATATTTT. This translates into CASSAGVGGNTIYF.

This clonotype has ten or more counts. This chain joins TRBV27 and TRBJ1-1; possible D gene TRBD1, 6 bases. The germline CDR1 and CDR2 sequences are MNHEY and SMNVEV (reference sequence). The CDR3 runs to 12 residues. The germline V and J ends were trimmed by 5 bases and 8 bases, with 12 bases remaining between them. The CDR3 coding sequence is TGTGCCAGCAGTCAGACAGGAGTCGAAGCTTTCTTT. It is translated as CASSQTGVEAFF.

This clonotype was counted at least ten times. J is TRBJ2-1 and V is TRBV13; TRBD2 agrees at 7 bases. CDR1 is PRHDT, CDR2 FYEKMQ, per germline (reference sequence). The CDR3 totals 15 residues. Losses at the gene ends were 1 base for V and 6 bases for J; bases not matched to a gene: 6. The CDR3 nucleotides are TGTGCCAGCAGCTTAGCCTTTGGACTAGGCAATGAGCAGTTCTTC. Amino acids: CASSLAFGLGNEQFF. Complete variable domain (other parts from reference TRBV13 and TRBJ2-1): AAGVIQSPRHLIKEKRETATLKCYPIPRHDTVYWYQQGPGQDPQFLISFYEKMQSDKGSIPDRFSAQQFSDYHSELNMSSLELGDSALYFCASSLAFGLGNEQFFGPGTRLTVL.

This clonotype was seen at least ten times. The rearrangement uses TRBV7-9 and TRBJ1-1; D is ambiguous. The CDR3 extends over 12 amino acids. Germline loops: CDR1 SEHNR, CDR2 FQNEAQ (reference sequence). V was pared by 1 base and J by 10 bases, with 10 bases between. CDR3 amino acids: CASSLGGTGAFF. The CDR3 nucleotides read TGTGCCAGCAGCTTAGGGGGTACGGGAGCTTTCTTT.

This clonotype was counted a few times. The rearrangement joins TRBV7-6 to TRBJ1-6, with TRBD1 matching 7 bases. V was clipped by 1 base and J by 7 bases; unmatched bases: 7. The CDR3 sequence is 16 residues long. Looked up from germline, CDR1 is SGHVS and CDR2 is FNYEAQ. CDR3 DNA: TGTGCCAGCAGCTTAGAGCCCCAGGGGGACAATTCACCCCTCCACTTT. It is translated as CASSLEPQGDNSPLHF.

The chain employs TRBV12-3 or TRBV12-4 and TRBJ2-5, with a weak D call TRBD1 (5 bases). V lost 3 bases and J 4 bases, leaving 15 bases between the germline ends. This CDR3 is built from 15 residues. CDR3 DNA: TGTGCCAGCAGTTTTTGGCAGGGCGGTAGAGAGACCCAGTACTTC. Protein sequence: CASSFWQGGRETQYF.

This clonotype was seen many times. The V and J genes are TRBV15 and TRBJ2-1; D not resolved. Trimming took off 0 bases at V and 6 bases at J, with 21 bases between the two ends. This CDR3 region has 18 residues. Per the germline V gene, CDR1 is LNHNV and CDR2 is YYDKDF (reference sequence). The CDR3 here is CATSRELPAHPGGNEQFF. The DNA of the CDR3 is TGTGCCACCAGCAGAGAACTCCCTGCCCACCCTGGCGGCAATGAGCAGTTCTTC.

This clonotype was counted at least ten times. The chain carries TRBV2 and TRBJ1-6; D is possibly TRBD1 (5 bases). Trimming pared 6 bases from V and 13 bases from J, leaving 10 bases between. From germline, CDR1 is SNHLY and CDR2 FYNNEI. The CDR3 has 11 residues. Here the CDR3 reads CASRSGWPLHF. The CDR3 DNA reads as TGTGCCAGCAGGTCAGGGTGGCCCCTCCACTTT.

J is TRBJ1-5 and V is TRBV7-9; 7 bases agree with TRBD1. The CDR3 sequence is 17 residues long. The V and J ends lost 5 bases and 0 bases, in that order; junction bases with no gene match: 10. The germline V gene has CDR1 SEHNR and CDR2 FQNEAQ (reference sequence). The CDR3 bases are TGTGCCAGCAGCGGTACGGGACAGCCATATAGCAATCAGCCCCAGCATTTT. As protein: CASSGTGQPYSNQPQHF.

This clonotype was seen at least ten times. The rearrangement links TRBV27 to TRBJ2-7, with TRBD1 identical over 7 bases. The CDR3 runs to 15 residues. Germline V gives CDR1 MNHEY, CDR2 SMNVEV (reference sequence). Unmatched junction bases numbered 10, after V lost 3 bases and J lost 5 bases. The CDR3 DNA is TGTGCCAGCAGTTTCCAATCGACAGGGATGAACGAGCAGTACTTC. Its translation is CASSFQSTGMNEQYF.

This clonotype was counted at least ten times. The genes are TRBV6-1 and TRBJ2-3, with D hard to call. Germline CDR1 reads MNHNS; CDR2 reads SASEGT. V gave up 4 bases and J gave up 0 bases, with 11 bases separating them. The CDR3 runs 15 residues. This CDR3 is CASSVPGRSTDTQYF. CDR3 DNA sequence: TGTGCCAGCAGTGTACCGGGCAGAAGCACAGATACGCAGTATTTT.

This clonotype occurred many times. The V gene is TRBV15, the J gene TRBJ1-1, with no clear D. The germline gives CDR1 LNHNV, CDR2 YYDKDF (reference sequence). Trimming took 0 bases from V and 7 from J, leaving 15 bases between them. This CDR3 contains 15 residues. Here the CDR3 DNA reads TGTGCCACCAGCAGAGATCGGGCAGGCGCAGGTGAAGCTTTCTTT. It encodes CATSRDRAGAGEAFF.

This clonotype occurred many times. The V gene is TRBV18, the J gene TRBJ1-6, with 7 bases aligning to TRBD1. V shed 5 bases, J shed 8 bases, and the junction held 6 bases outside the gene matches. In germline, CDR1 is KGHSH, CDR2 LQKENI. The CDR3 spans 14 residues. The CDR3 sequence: CASSNSGTDSPLHF. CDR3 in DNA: TGTGCCAGCTCAAACTCCGGGACAGATTCACCCCTCCACTTT.

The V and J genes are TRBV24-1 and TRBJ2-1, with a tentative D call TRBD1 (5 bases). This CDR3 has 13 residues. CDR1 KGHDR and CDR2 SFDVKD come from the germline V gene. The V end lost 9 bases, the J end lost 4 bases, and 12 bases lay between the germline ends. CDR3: CATPRTPYNEQFF. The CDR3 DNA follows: TGTGCCACCCCCCGGACACCATACAATGAGCAGTTCTTC.

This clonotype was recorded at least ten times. Written as DNA, the CDR3 is TGCGCCAGCAGCTTGTCCACCGGGACTAGGGCTAGGGAGCAGTACTTC. Amino acid sequence: CASSLSTGTRAREQYF. The rearrangement joins TRBV5-1 to TRBJ2-7, with 8 bases aligning to TRBD2. This CDR3 region has 16 residues. With V trimmed by 1 base and J by 7 bases, 13 bases remained unmatched. Germline CDR1 reads SGHRS; CDR2 reads YFSETQ.

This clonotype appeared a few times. The CDR3 loop reads CAGGTVYEQYF. In DNA, the CDR3 is TGTGCCGGGGGAACAGTCTACGAGCAGTACTTC. The V and J genes are TRBV7-8 and TRBJ2-7; D could derive from TRBD1 or TRBD2 (5 bases each). CDR3 length: 11 residues. V lost 11 bases and J lost 3, with 11 bases in between. CDR1 and CDR2 from the germline V gene are SGHVS and FQNEAQ.

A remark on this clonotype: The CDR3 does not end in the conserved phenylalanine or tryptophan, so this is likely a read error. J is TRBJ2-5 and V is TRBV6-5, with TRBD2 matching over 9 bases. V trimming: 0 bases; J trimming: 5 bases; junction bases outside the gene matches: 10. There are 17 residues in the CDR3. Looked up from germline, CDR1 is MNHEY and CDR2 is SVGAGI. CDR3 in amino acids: CASSYSPWRGGRETQYS. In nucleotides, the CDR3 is TGTGCCAGCAGTTACTCGCCTTGGCGGGGGGGCAGGGAGACCCAGTACTCC.

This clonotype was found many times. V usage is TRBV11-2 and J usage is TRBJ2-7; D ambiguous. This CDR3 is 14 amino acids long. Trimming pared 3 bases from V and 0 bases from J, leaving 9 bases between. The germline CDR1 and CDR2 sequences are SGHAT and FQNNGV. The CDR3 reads CASSFSRNSYEQYF. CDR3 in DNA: TGTGCCAGCAGCTTTTCGCGTAACTCCTACGAGCAGTACTTC.

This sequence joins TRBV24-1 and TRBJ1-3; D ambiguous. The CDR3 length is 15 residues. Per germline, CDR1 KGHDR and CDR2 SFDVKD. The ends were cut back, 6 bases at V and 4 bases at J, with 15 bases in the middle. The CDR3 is CATSFVDTAGNTIYF. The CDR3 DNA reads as TGTGCCACCAGTTTTGTCGATACAGCCGGAAACACCATATATTTT.

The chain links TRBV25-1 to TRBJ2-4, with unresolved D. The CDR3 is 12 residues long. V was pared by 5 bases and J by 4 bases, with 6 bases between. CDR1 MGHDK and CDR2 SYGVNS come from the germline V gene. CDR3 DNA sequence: TGTGCCAGCAGTTTTGGGAAAAACATTCAGTACTTC. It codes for CASSFGKNIQYF. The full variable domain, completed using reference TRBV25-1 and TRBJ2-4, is EADIYQTPRYLVIGTGKKITLECSQTMGHDKMYWYQQDPGMELHLIHYSYGVNSTEKGDLSSESTVSRIRTEHFPLTLESARPSHTSQYLCASSFGKNIQYFGAGTRLSVL.

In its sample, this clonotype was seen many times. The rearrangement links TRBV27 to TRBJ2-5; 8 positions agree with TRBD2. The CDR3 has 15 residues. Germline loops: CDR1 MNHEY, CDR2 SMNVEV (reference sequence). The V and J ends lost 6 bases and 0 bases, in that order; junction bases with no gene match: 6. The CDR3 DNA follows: TGTGCCAGCAGAAGCGGGGGCCCTTACCAAGAGACCCAGTACTTC. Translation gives CASRSGGPYQETQYF.

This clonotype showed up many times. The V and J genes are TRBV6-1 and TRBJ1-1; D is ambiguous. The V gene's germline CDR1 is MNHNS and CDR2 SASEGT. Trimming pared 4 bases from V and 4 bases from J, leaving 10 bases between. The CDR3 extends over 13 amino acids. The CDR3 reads CASSAKVSTEAFF. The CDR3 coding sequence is TGTGCCAGCAGTGCCAAGGTGAGCACTGAAGCTTTCTTT.

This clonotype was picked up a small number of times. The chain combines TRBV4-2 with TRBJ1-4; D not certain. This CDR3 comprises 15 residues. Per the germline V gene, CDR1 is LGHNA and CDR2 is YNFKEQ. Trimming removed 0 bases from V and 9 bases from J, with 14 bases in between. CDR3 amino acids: CASSQDGTHSQKLFF. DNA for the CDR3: TGTGCCAGCAGCCAAGACGGCACACACAGTCAAAAACTGTTTTTT.

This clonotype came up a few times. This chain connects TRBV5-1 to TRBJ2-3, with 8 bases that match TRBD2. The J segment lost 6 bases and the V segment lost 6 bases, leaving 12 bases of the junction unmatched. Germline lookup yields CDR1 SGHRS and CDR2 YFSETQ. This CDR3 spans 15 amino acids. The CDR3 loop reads CASTLAGGGWDTQYF. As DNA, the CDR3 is TGCGCCAGCACCCTAGCGGGCGGGGGCTGGGATACGCAGTATTTT.